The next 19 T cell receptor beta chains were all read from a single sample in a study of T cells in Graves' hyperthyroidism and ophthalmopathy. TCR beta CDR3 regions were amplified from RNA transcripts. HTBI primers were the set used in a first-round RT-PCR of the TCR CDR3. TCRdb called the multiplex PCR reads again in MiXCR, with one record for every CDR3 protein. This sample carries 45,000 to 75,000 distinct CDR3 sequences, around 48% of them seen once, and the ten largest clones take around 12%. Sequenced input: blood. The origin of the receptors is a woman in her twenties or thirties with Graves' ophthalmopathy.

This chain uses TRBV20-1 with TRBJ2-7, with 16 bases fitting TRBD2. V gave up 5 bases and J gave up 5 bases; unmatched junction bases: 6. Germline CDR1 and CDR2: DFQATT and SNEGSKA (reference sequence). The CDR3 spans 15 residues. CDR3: CSASGLAGGPHEQYF. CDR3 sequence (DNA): TGCAGTGCTTCGGGACTAGCGGGAGGGCCCCACGAGCAGTACTTC.

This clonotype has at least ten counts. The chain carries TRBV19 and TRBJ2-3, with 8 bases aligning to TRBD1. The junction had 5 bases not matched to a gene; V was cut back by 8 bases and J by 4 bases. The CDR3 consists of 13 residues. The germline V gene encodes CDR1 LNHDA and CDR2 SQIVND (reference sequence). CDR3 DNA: TGTGCCAGTCAGGGGGCATTCGCAGATACGCAGTATTTT. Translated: CASQGAFADTQYF. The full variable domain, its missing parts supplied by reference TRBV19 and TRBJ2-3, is DGGITQSPKYLFRKEGQNVTLSCEQNLNHDAMYWYRQDPGQGLRLIYYSQIVNDFQKGDIAEGYSVSREKKESFPLTVTSAQKNPTAFYLCASQGAFADTQYFGPGTRLTVL.

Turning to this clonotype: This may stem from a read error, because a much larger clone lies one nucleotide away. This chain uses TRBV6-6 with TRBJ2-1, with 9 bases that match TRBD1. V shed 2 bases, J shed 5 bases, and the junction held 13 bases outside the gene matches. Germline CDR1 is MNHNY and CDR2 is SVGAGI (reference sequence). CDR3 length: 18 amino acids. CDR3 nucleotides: TGTGCCAGCAGTTACCGGGGACAGGGCATTTCCCTTGACAATGAGCAGTTCTTC. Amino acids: CASSYRGQGISLDNEQFF.

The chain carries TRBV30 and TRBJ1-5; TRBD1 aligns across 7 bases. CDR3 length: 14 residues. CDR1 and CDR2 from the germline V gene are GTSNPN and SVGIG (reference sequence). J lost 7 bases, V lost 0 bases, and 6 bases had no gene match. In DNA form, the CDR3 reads TGTGCCTGGAGTGTAGGAGGGGGCCGGCAGCCCCAGCATTTT. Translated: CAWSVGGGRQPQHF. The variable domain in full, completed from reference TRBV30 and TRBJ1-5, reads SQTIHQWPATLVQPVGSPLSLECTVEGTSNPNLYWYRQAAGRGLQLLFYSVGIGQISSEVPQNLSASRPQDRQFILSSKKLLLSDSGFYLCAWSVGGGRQPQHFGDGTRLSIL.

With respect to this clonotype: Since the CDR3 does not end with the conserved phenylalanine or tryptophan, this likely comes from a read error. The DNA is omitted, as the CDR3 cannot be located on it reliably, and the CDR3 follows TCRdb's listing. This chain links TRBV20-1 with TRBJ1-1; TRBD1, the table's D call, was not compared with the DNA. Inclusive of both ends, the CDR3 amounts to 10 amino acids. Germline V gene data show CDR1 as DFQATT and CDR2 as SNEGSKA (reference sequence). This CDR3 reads CSASPPGQVY.

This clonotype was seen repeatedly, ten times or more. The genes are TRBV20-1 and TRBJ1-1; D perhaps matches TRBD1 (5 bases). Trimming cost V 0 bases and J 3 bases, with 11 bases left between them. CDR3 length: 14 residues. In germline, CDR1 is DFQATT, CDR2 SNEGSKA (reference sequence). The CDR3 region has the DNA TGCAGTGCTAGAGATCCAGGGAGATACACTGAAGCTTTCTTT. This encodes CSARDPGRYTEAFF.

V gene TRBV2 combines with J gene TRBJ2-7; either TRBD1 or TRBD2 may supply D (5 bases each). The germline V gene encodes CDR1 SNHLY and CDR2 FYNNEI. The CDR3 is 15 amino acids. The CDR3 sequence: CASFGAGELAYEQYF. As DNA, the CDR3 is TGTGCTAGTTTCGGGGCGGGTGAGTTGGCCTACGAGCAGTACTTC.

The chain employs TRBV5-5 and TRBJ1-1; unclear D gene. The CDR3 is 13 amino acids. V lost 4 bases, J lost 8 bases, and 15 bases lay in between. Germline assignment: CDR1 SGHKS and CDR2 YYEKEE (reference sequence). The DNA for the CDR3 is TGTGCCAGCAGCCCTCATGCTAGCGGAGAAGCTTTCTTT. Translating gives CASSPHASGEAFF.

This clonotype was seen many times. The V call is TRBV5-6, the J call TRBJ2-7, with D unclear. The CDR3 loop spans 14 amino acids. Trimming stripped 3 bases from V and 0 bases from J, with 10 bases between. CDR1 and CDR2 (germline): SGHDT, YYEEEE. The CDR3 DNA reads TGTGCCAGCAGCTGGGTCGACCGCTCCTACGAGCAGTACTTC. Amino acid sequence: CASSWVDRSYEQYF.

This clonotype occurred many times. CDR3 nucleotide sequence: TGTGCCAGCAGTAAAACAGTAACGGGCGAGCAGTACTTC. Amino acids: CASSKTVTGEQYF. The V and J genes are TRBV28 and TRBJ2-7, with D unresolved. The CDR3 has 13 amino acids. Germline V gives CDR1 MDHEN, CDR2 SYDVKM. The V end was cut by 5 bases, the J end by 6 bases, with 14 bases between.

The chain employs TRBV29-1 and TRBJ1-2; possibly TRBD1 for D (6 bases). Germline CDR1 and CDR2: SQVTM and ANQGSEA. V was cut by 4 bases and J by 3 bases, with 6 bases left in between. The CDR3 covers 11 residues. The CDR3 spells CSVGTDYGYTF. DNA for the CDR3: TGCAGCGTTGGGACAGACTATGGCTACACCTTC.

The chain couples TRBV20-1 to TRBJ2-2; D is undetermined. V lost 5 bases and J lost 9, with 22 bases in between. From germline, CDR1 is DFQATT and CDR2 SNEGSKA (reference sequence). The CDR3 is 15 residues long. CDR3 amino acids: CSALDPEKGLRELFF. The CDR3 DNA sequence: TGCAGTGCTCTCGACCCAGAGAAGGGTTTGCGGGAGCTGTTTTTT.

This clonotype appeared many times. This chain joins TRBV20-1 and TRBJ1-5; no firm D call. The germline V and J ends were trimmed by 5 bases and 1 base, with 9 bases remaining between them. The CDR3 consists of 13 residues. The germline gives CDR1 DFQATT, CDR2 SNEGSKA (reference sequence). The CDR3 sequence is CSAFEGSNQPQHF. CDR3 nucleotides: TGCAGTGCTTTTGAAGGGAGCAATCAGCCCCAGCATTTT.

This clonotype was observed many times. CDR3 protein: CASSNGLVETQYF. CDR3 bases: TGTGCCAGCAGTAATGGACTAGTCGAGACCCAGTACTTC. This chain connects TRBV6-1 to TRBJ2-5; 7 bases are a match to TRBD2. CDR1 and CDR2 (germline): MNHNS, SASEGT. The CDR3 extends over 13 amino acids. V dropped 5 bases and J dropped 5; count of bases not matched to a gene: 5.

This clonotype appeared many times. The CDR3 region is CASSALPGPYEQYF. The CDR3 bases are TGTGCCAGCAGCGCCCTTCCAGGGCCCTACGAGCAGTACTTC. The rearrangement uses TRBV3-1 and TRBJ2-7, with D tentatively TRBD1 (5 bases). V was trimmed by 5 bases and J by 2 bases, leaving 13 bases between them. This CDR3 region has 14 residues. The germline CDR1 and CDR2 sequences are LGHDT and YNNKEL (reference sequence).

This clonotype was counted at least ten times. CDR3: CSARLAVRYEQYF. The CDR3 nucleotides read TGCAGTGCTAGACTAGCGGTGAGGTACGAGCAGTACTTC. This chain joins TRBV20-1 and TRBJ2-7; TRBD2 agrees at 7 bases. The V segment lost 2 bases and the J segment 4 bases; nucleotides outside the gene matches: 5. The germline V gene encodes CDR1 DFQATT and CDR2 SNEGSKA (reference sequence). This CDR3 has 13 residues.

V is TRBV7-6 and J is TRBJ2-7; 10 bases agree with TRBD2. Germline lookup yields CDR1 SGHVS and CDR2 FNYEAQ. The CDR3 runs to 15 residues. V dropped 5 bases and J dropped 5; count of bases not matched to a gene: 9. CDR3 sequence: CASSPSGRAAHEQYF. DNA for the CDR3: TGTGCCAGCAGCCCTAGCGGGAGAGCGGCCCACGAGCAGTACTTC.

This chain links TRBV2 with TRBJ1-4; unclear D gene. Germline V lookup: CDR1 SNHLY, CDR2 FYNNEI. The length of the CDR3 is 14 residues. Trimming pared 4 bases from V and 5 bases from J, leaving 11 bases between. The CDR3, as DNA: TGTGCCAGCAGTGTGCAGGTCACAAATGAAAAACTGTTTTTT. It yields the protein CASSVQVTNEKLFF.

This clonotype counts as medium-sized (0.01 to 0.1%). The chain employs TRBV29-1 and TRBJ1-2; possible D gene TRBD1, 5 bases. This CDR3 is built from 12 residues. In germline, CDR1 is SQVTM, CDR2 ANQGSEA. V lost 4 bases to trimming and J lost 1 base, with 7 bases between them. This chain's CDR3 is CSVGQRNYGYTF. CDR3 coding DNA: TGCAGCGTTGGACAGCGTAACTATGGCTACACCTTC.